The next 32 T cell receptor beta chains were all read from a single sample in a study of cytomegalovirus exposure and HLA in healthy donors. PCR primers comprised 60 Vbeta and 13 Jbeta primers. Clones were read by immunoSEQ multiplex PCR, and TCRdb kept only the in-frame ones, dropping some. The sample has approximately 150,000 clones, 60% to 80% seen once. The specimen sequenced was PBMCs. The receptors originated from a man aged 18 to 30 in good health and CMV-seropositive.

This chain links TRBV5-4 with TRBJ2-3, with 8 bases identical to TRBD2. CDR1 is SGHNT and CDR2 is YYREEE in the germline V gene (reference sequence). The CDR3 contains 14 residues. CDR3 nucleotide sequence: TGTGCTGGCGGGTGGGCGGGAGGTGGCGATACGCAGTATTTT. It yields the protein CAGGWAGGGDTQYF.

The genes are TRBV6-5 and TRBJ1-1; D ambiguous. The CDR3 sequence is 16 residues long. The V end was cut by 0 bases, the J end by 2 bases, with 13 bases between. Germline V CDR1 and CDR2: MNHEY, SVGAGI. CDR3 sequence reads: CASSYSQAVFNTEAFF. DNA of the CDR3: TGTGCCAGCAGTTACTCCCAGGCCGTGTTTAACACTGAAGCTTTCTTT.

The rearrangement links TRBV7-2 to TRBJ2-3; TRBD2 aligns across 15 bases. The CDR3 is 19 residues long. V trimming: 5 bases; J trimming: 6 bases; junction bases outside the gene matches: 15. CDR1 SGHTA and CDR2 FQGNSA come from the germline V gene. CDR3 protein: CASSPQSGLAGGLADTQYF. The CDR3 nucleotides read TGTGCCAGCAGCCCACAATCGGGACTAGCGGGGGGATTAGCGGATACGCAGTATTTT.

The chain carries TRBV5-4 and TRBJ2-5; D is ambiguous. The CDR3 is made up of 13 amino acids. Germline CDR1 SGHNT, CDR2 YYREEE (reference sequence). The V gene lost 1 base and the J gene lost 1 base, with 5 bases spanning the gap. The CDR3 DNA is TGTGCCAGCAGCTTGTACACCCAAGAGACCCAGTACTTC. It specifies CASSLYTQETQYF.

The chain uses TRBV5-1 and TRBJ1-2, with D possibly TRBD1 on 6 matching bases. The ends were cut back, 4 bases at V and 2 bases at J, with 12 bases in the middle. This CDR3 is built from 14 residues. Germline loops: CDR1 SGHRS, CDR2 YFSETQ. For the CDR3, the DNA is TGCGCCAGCAGCCCGGGAGGGGGGAACTATGGCTACACCTTC. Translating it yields CASSPGGGNYGYTF.

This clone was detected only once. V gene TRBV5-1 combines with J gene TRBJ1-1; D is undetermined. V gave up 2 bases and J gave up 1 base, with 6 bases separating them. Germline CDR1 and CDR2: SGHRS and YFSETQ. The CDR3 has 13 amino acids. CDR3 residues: CASSLQRNTEAFF. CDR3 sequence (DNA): TGCGCCAGCAGCTTACAAAGGAACACTGAAGCTTTCTTT.

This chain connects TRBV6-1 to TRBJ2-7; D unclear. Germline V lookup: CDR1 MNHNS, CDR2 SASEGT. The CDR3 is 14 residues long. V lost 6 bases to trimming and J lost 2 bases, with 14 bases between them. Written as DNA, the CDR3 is TGTGCCAGCAGCCCGGGTTACGATACCTACGAGCAGTACGTC. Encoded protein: CASSPGYDTYEQYV.

CDR3 amino acids: CASSEQNSPLHF. DNA of the CDR3: TGTGCCAGCAGCGAACAAAATTCACCCCTCCACTTT. The V call is TRBV25-1, the J call TRBJ1-6; D remains unclear. Germline CDR1 is MGHDK and CDR2 is SYGVNS. V shed 6 bases and J shed 7 bases, with 7 bases lying between them. The CDR3 extends over 12 amino acids.

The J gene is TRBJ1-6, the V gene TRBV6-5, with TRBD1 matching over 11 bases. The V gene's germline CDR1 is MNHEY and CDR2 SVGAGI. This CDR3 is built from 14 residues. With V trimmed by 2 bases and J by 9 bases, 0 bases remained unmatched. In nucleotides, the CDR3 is TGTGCCAGCAGTTACGGGACAGGGGGTTCACCCCTCCACTTT. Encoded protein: CASSYGTGGSPLHF.

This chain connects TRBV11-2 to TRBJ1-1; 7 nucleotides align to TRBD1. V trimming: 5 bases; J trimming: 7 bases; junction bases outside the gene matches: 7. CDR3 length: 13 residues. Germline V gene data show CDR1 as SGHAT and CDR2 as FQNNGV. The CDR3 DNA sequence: TGTGCCAGCAGCCAGGGACAGTGGAATGAAGCTTTCTTT. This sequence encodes CASSQGQWNEAFF.

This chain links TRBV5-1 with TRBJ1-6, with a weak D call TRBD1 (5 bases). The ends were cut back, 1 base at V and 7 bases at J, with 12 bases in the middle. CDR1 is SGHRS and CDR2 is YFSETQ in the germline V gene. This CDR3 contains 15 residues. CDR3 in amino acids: CASSLSGDSNSPLHF. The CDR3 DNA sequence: TGCGCCAGCAGCTTGTCGGGGGACTCGAATTCACCCCTCCACTTT.

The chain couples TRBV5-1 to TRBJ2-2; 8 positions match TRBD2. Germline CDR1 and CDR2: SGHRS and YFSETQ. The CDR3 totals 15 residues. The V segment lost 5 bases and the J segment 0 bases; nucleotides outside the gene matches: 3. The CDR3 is CASRAGGSNTGELFF. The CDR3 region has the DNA TGCGCCAGCAGGGCGGGGGGCTCGAACACCGGGGAGCTGTTTTTT. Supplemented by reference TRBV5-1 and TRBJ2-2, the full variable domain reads KAGVTQTPRYLIKTRGQQVTLSCSPISGHRSVSWYQQTPGQGLQFLFEYFSETQRNKGNFPGRFSGRQFSNSRSEMNVSTLELGDSALYLCASRAGGSNTGELFFGEGSRLTVL.

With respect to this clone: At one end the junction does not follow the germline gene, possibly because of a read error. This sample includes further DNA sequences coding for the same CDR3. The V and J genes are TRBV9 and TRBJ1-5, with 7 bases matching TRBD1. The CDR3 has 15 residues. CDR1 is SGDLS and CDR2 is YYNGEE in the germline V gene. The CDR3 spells CASSVSGTANQPQHF. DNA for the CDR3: TGCGCCAGCAGCGTCTCCGGGACAGCGAATCAGCCCCAGCATTTT.

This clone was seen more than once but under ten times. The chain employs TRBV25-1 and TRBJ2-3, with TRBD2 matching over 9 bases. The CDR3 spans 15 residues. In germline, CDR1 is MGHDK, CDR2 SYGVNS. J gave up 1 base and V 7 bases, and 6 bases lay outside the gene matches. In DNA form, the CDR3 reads TGTGCCAGCACTAGACTAGCGGCAGGCACAGATACGCAGTATTTT. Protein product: CASTRLAAGTDTQYF.

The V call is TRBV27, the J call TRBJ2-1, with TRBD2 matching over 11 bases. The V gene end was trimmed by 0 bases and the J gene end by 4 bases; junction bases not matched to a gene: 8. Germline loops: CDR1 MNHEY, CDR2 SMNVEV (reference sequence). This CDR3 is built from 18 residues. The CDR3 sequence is CASSLSFGTSGYYNEQFF. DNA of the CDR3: TGTGCCAGCAGTTTATCATTCGGGACTAGCGGATATTACAATGAGCAGTTCTTC.

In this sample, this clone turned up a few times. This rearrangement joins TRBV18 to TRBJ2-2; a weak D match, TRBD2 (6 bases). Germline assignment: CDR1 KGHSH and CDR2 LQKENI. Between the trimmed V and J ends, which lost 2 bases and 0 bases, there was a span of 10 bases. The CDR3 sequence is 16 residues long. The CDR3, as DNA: TGTGCCAGCTCACCAGAGGGAGGAGCGAACACCGGGGAGCTGTTTTTT. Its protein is CASSPEGGANTGELFF.

The CDR3 DNA follows: TGTGCCAGCAGCCCCGGCCGGAGGGAGCAGTACGTC. Translated: CASSPGRREQYV. This chain links TRBV27 with TRBJ2-7; perhaps TRBD2 as D (5 bases). V dropped 6 bases and J dropped 7 bases, with 13 bases sitting between them. Per the germline V gene, CDR1 is MNHEY and CDR2 is SMNVEV (reference sequence). The CDR3 totals 12 residues.

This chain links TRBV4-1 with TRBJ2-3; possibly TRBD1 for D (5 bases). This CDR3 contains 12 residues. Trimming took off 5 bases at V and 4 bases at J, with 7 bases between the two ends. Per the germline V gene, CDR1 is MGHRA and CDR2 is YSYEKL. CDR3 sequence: CASSLQADTQYF. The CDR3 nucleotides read TGCGCCAGCAGCTTACAGGCAGATACGCAGTATTTT.

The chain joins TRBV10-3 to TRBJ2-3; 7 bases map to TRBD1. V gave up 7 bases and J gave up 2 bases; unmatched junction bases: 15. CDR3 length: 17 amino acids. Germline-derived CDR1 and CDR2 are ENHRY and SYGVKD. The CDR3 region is CAIIGKPSRGLTDTQYF. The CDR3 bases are TGTGCCATCATTGGGAAGCCATCAAGGGGGCTCACAGATACGCAGTATTTT.

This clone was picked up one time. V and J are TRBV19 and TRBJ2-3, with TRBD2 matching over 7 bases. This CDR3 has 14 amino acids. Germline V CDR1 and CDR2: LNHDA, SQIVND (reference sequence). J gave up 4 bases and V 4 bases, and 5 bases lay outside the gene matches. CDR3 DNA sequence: TGTGCCAGTAGTAGGGGGGGACGGGCAGATACGCAGTATTTT. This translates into CASSRGGRADTQYF.

This chain's CDR3 is CASSSGDYEQYV. For the CDR3, the DNA is TGTGCCAGCAGCTCCGGGGATTACGAGCAGTACGTC. The gene calls are TRBV13 and TRBJ2-7; maybe TRBD2 (5 bases). V lost 4 bases and J lost 4, with 8 bases in between. Germline V CDR1 and CDR2: PRHDT, FYEKMQ (reference sequence). CDR3 length: 12 amino acids.

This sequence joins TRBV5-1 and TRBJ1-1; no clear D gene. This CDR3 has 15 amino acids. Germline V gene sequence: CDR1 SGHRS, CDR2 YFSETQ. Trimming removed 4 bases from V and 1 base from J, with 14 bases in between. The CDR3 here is CASSPSSPGNTEAFF. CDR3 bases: TGCGCCAGCAGCCCAAGTAGCCCTGGGAACACTGAAGCTTTCTTT.

Written as DNA, the CDR3 is TGTGCCAGCAGCGACGGGATTTGCACAGATACGCAGTATTTT. It codes for CASSDGICTDTQYF. The chain employs TRBV21-1 and TRBJ2-3; the table's D call TRBD2 went unverified against the DNA. TRBV21-1 is a pseudogene segment. The CDR3 contains 14 residues.

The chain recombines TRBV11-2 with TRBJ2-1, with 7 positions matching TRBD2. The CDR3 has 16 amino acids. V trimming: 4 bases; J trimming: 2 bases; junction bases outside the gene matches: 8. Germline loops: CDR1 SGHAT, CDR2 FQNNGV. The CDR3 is CASSSIRREPYNEQFF. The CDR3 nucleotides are TGTGCCAGCAGCTCCATACGGCGGGAGCCCTACAATGAGCAGTTCTTC.

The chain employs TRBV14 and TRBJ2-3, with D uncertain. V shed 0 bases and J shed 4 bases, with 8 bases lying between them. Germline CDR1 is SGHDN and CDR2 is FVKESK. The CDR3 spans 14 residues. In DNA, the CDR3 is TGTGCCAGCAGCCAAGAGGAGTATGCAGATACGCAGTATTTT. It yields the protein CASSQEEYADTQYF. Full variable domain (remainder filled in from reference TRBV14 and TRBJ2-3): EAGVTQFPSHSVIEKGQTVTLRCDPISGHDNLYWYRRVMGKEIKFLLHFVKESKQDESGMPNNRFLAERTGGTYSTLKVQPAELEDSGVYFCASSQEEYADTQYFGPGTRLTVL.

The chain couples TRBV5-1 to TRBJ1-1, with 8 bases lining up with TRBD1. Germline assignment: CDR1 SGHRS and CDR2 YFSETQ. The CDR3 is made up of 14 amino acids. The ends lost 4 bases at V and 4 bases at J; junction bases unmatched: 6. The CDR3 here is CASSTDRGSTEAFF. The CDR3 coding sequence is TGCGCCAGCAGCACCGACAGGGGATCCACTGAAGCTTTCTTT. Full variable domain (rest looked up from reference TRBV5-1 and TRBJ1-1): KAGVTQTPRYLIKTRGQQVTLSCSPISGHRSVSWYQQTPGQGLQFLFEYFSETQRNKGNFPGRFSGRQFSNSRSEMNVSTLELGDSALYLCASSTDRGSTEAFFGQGTRLTVV.

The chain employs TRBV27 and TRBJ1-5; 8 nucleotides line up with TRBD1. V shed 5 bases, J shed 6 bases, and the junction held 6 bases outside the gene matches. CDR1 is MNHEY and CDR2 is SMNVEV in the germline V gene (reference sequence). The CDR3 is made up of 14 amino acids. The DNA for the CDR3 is TGTGCCAGCAGTGACAGGGGCAAGAGTCAGCCCCAGCATTTT. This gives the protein CASSDRGKSQPQHF.

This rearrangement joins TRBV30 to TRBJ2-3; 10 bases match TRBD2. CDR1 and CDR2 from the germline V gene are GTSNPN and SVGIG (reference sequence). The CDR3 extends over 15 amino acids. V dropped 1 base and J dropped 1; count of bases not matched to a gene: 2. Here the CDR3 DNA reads TGTGCCTGGAGTGGAAGCGGGGGGGGCACAGATACGCAGTATTTT. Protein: CAWSGSGGGTDTQYF.

The CDR3 spells CSVGRDRPTYNEQFF. As DNA, the CDR3 is TGCAGCGTTGGGCGCGACAGGCCGACTTACAATGAGCAGTTCTTC. V and J are TRBV29-1 and TRBJ2-1, with a weak D call TRBD1 (6 bases). The CDR3 runs to 15 residues. V was shortened by 4 bases and J by 4 bases, with 17 bases between the two germline ends. CDR1 and CDR2 (germline): SQVTM, ANQGSEA.

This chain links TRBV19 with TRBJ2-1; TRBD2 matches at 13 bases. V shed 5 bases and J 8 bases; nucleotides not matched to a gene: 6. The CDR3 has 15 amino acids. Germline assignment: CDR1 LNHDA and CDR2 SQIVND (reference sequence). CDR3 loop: CASSSTSGGAYEQFF. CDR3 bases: TGTGCCAGTAGTTCAACTAGCGGGGGGGCCTATGAGCAGTTCTTC. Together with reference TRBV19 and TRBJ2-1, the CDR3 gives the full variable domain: DGGITQSPKYLFRKEGQNVTLSCEQNLNHDAMYWYRQDPGQGLRLIYYSQIVNDFQKGDIAEGYSVSREKKESFPLTVTSAQKNPTAFYLCASSSTSGGAYEQFFGPGTRLTVL.

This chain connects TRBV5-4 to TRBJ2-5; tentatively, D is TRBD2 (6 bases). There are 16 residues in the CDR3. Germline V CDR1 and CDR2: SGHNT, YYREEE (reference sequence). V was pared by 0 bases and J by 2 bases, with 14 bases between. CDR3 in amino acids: CASSLGRLGIQETQYF. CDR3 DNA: TGTGCCAGCAGCTTGGGGAGACTAGGTATTCAAGAGACCCAGTACTTC.

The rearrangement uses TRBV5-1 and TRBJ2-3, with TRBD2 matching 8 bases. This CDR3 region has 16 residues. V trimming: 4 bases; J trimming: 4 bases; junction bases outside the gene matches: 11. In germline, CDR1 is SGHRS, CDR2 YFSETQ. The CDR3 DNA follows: TGCGCCAGCAGCACACTCCGGGGGGGCCCGGCAGATACGCAGTATTTT. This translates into CASSTLRGGPADTQYF. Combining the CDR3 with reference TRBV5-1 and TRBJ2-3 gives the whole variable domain KAGVTQTPRYLIKTRGQQVTLSCSPISGHRSVSWYQQTPGQGLQFLFEYFSETQRNKGNFPGRFSGRQFSNSRSEMNVSTLELGDSALYLCASSTLRGGPADTQYFGPGTRLTVL.